A single sample is the source of the 22 T cell receptor beta chains below, sequenced in a study of T cells in Graves' hyperthyroidism and ophthalmopathy. Regions amplified from RNA transcripts were the TCR beta CDR3 regions. HTBI primers were the set used in a first-round RT-PCR of the TCR CDR3. MiXCR, run by TCRdb on the multiplex PCR reads, gives a single entry per CDR3 protein. Of some 250,000 distinct CDR3 sequences listed, more than 12% are singletons. Sequencing was carried out using blood. Receptors were obtained from a woman in her thirties or forties with Graves' hyperthyroidism that later progressed to Graves' ophthalmopathy.

This clonotype was seen more than once but under ten times. This sequence joins TRBV3-1 and TRBJ2-1; possibly TRBD2 for D (5 bases). V was trimmed by 6 bases and J by 0 bases, leaving 12 bases between them. From germline, CDR1 is LGHDT and CDR2 YNNKEL (reference sequence). The CDR3 contains 15 residues. The chain's CDR3 is CASRRKRSSYNEQFF. The CDR3 DNA reads TGTGCCAGCAGGAGAAAGCGGAGCTCCTACAATGAGCAGTTCTTC.

The chain recombines TRBV6-6 with TRBJ2-4; 8 bases fit TRBD1. V lost 2 bases, J lost 2 bases, and 11 bases stayed unmatched. CDR3 length: 18 amino acids. The germline gives CDR1 MNHNY, CDR2 SVGAGI (reference sequence). The CDR3 DNA is TGTGCCAGCAGTTACCGAGGACAGGGTGGAAATACCAAAAACATTCAGTACTTC. Encoded protein: CASSYRGQGGNTKNIQYF.

The V gene is TRBV28, the J gene TRBJ2-2, with 10 bases that match TRBD2. In germline, CDR1 is MDHEN, CDR2 SYDVKM. The CDR3 is 19 residues long. V lost 6 bases to trimming and J lost 6 bases; unmatched junction nucleotides: 19. In DNA form, the CDR3 reads TGTGCCAGCAGCTCTACGGAGTTATTAGCGGGAGGTTTGCCCGGGGAGCTGTTTTTT. This encodes CASSSTELLAGGLPGELFF.

This clonotype was detected many times. J is TRBJ2-3 and V is TRBV7-8; a weak D match, TRBD2 (6 bases). V was shortened by 5 bases and J by 5 bases, with 20 bases between the two germline ends. Germline assignment: CDR1 SGHVS and CDR2 FQNEAQ. The CDR3 loop spans 16 amino acids. For the CDR3, the DNA is TGTGCCAGCAGCCCAGAGAGGGCCCTGCGGGGAGATACGCAGTATTTT. It codes for CASSPERALRGDTQYF.

Concerning this clonotype itself: With a much larger clone just one base away, this may be a read error. The rearrangement uses TRBV9 and TRBJ2-2, with 9 bases lining up with TRBD2. Germline V gene lookup returns CDR1 SGDLS and CDR2 YYNGEE. The CDR3 is made up of 17 amino acids. The CDR3 spells CASSARRTSANTGGLFF. The CDR3 DNA reads TGTGCCAGCAGCGCCCGTAGGACTAGCGCGAACACCGGGGGGCTGTTTTTT.

At least ten counts were recorded for this clonotype. The chain carries TRBV27 and TRBJ2-7; the D is unclear. V was cut by 4 bases and J by 2 bases, with 9 bases left in between. The CDR3 has 13 amino acids. Per the germline V gene, CDR1 is MNHEY and CDR2 is SMNVEV (reference sequence). The CDR3 nucleotides are TGTGCCAGCAGTTCCCTCGGTCCCTACGAGCAGTACTTC. Translation: CASSSLGPYEQYF.

This clonotype was observed at least ten times. This rearrangement joins TRBV19 to TRBJ1-1; D is perhaps TRBD1 (6 bases). The CDR3 runs to 16 residues. Germline V gives CDR1 LNHDA, CDR2 SQIVND (reference sequence). The V end lost 6 bases, the J end lost 0 bases, and 17 bases lay between the germline ends. CDR3 sequence (DNA): TGTGCCAGTAGACCCGCCGGAGGGGGGATGAACACTGAAGCTTTCTTT. This codes for CASRPAGGGMNTEAFF.

This clonotype was seen at least ten times. The V and J genes are TRBV29-1 and TRBJ2-1, with D tentatively TRBD2 (6 bases). V was trimmed by 0 bases and J by 3 bases, leaving 9 bases between them. The CDR3 is 14 amino acids. Germline CDR1 reads SQVTM; CDR2 reads ANQGSEA. Here the CDR3 reads CSVEDSGHYNEQFF. The CDR3 bases are TGCAGCGTTGAAGATAGCGGCCACTACAATGAGCAGTTCTTC.

The chain uses TRBV11-2 and TRBJ2-7; D is perhaps TRBD1 or TRBD2 (5 bases each). The V end lost 2 bases, the J end lost 5 bases, and 13 bases lay between the germline ends. Germline-derived CDR1 and CDR2 are SGHAT and FQNNGV. This CDR3 is built from 14 residues. The CDR3 DNA sequence: TGTGCCAGCAGCTTAATCGTCCGGGGCCACGAGCAGTACTTC. This translates into CASSLIVRGHEQYF.

This clonotype was detected many times. This chain links TRBV12-3 or TRBV12-4 with TRBJ2-7; the D gene is possibly TRBD2 (6 bases). The CDR3 length is 17 residues. V lost 3 bases and J 2 bases, leaving 20 bases between the germline ends. The CDR3: CASSFSRRVSVTYEQYF. In DNA form, the CDR3 reads TGTGCCAGCAGTTTTTCTCGGAGGGTCAGCGTTACCTACGAGCAGTACTTC.

There are many counts of this clonotype. The rearrangement uses TRBV28 and TRBJ1-1; a possible D gene is TRBD1 (6 bases). This CDR3 region has 13 residues. The V end lost 6 bases, the J end lost 8 bases, and 16 bases lay between the germline ends. Germline V lookup: CDR1 MDHEN, CDR2 SYDVKM. CDR3 residues: CASRYRVGVEAFF. CDR3 DNA: TGTGCCAGCAGGTACAGGGTTGGTGTCGAAGCTTTCTTT.

This clonotype was detected ten times or more. This chain's CDR3 is CASSYSGLANLAKNIQYF. The DNA of the CDR3 is TGTGCCAGCTCTTACTCGGGACTAGCGAATCTAGCCAAAAACATTCAGTACTTC. The chain combines TRBV28 with TRBJ2-4; 10 positions match TRBD2. CDR1 is MDHEN, CDR2 SYDVKM, per germline. V lost 8 bases and J lost 0; bases outside the gene matches: 13. This CDR3 has 18 residues.

This clonotype was found many times. The CDR3 bases are TGTGCCAGCAGCTTAGGCCAATCGGACAGGGGGTACGAGCAGTACTTC. This translates into CASSLGQSDRGYEQYF. The rearrangement links TRBV7-8 to TRBJ2-7, with TRBD1 matching over 10 bases. Germline loops: CDR1 SGHVS, CDR2 FQNEAQ. V dropped 1 base and J dropped 4; count of bases not matched to a gene: 7. This CDR3 contains 16 residues.

This clonotype was counted ten times or more. The chain carries TRBV2 and TRBJ2-7; D not certain. CDR1 and CDR2 (germline): SNHLY, FYNNEI. With 9 bases removed from V and 2 bases from J, the gap between germline ends came to 11 bases. This CDR3 comprises 12 residues. In DNA form, the CDR3 reads TGTGCCAGTAAAAGGGAAACCTACGAGCAGTACTTC. Protein sequence: CASKRETYEQYF.

This clonotype was recorded at least ten times. The chain employs TRBV28 and TRBJ2-1; D possibly corresponds to TRBD2 (5 bases). The V end was cut by 6 bases, the J end by 4 bases, with 16 bases between. CDR3 length equals 15 residues. Germline CDR1 reads MDHEN; CDR2 reads SYDVKM. The CDR3 nucleotides read TGTGCCAGCAGAACACCGGCGGCGGGTTACAATGAGCAGTTCTTC. The encoded protein is CASRTPAAGYNEQFF.

This clonotype came up a few times. The V call is TRBV29-1, the J call TRBJ2-7, with no clear D. V dropped 6 bases and J dropped 2 bases, with 14 bases sitting between them. The CDR3 covers 13 residues. Germline loops: CDR1 SQVTM, CDR2 ANQGSEA. The CDR3 sequence: CSVSTGFTYEQYF. CDR3 nucleotides: TGCAGCGTCTCGACTGGCTTCACCTACGAGCAGTACTTC.

This clonotype was seen many times. The CDR3 DNA sequence: TGCAGTGCTAGACCGAGGGACAGGGTAAACTATGGCTACACCTTC. Protein: CSARPRDRVNYGYTF. V usage is TRBV20-1 and J usage is TRBJ1-2; 9 bases match TRBD1. Trimming cost V 2 bases and J 2 bases; bases outside gene matches: 6. This CDR3 is 15 amino acids long. Germline loops: CDR1 DFQATT, CDR2 SNEGSKA (reference sequence).

This chain joins TRBV7-2 and TRBJ1-5; D may be TRBD1 (5 bases). The V gene's germline CDR1 is SGHTA and CDR2 FQGNSA. The length of the CDR3 is 15 residues. V dropped 5 bases and J dropped 0 bases, with 11 bases sitting between them. The CDR3 DNA reads as TGTGCCAGCAGCCCTTGGGGCGGTAGCAATCAGCCCCAGCATTTT. Translating gives CASSPWGGSNQPQHF.

This clonotype was detected a few times. Germline and junction disagree at one end, which may indicate a read error. The rearrangement uses TRBV6-1 and TRBJ2-3, with TRBD2 identical over 7 bases. Per germline, CDR1 MNHNS and CDR2 SASEGT. This CDR3 is built from 16 residues. The CDR3 DNA reads as TGTGCCAGCAGTGAAGAGGGCGGGGGTCCCACAGGTACGCAGTATTTT. Translated: CASSEEGGGPTGTQYF.

This clonotype has just a few counts. Since a much larger clone is just one base distant, this may be a read error. The CDR3 end shows no conserved phenylalanine or tryptophan, and so a read error is likely. V is TRBV7-9 and J is TRBJ2-7; TRBD1 agrees at 9 bases. There are 14 residues in the CDR3. The V segment lost 5 bases and the J segment 5 bases; nucleotides outside the gene matches: 7. CDR1 SEHNR and CDR2 FQNEAQ come from the germline V gene (reference sequence). CDR3 in DNA: TGTGCCAGCAGCCCGGACAGGGGCAACGACGAGCAGTACCTC. This translates into CASSPDRGNDEQYL.

This clonotype was detected many times. The V and J genes are TRBV3-1 and TRBJ1-4; 8 bases match TRBD1. Germline V gene sequence: CDR1 LGHDT, CDR2 YNNKEL (reference sequence). The length of the CDR3 is 16 residues. Losses at the gene ends were 0 bases for V and 7 bases for J; bases not matched to a gene: 7. The CDR3 protein is CASSQDLQGAGEKLFF. CDR3 in DNA: TGTGCCAGCAGCCAAGACCTCCAGGGGGCGGGTGAAAAACTGTTTTTT.

The table lists this clonotype with a few counts. A much larger clonotype is one base distant, so this may be a read error. The chain links TRBV10-3 to TRBJ2-2; possibly TRBD2 for D (5 bases). Germline V gives CDR1 ENHRY, CDR2 SYGVKD. This CDR3 region has 14 residues. The CDR3 DNA reads TGTGCCATCGCCAGCTGGGAGAACACCGGGGAGCCGTTTTTT. It specifies CAIASWENTGEPFF.